The T cell receptor (beta chain) described here comes from a study of OX40 agonist ivuxolimab in advanced cancers. Study-level information: Three dose-escalation patients had partial responses: one with hepatocellular carcinoma and two with cutaneous melanoma. Study results and limitations: Also present in some nonresponders was a low level of normalized T-cell clonal expansion. There was clonal expansion of CD4+ and CD8+ blood T cells by week 6 at 0.1 to 3.0 mg/kg.

Samples of blood were obtained at baseline, on cycle 4 day 1, and on cycle 7 day 1. This clone showed up just a few times. Its antigen is as yet unknown. The CDR3 is 15 amino acids. Germline lookup yields CDR1 SGHTA and CDR2 FQGTGA. V gave up 1 base and J gave up 7 bases, with 11 bases separating them. Libraries were prepared by immunoSEQ multiplex PCR; TCRdb keeps only in-frame clonotypes and omits some of them. The sample contains around 70,000 clones, more than 65% of which appear only once. This sequence originates from an adult with an advanced solid tumor such as melanoma, head and neck, liver or kidney cancer. The chain joins TRBV7-3 to TRBJ1-6; D gene ambiguous. The starting material was CD4+ or CD8+ T cells sorted from blood, obtained in a trial of the OX40 agonist ivuxolimab. The CDR3 region has the DNA TGTGCCAGCAGCTTAAATGCGGCGGCGAATTCACCCCTCCACTTT. As protein: CASSLNAAANSPLHF.